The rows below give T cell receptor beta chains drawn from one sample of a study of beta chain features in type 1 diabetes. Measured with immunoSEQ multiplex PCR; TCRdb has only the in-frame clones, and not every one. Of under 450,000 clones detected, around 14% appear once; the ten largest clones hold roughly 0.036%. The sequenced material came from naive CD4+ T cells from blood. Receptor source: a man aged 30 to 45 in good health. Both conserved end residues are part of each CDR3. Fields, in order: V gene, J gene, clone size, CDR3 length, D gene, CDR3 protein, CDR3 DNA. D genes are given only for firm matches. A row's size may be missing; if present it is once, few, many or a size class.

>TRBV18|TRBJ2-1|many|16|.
CASSPVSGALYNEQFF
TGTGCCAGCTCACCAGTCTCTGGGGCGTTATACAATGAGCAGTTCTTC
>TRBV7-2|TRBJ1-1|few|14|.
CASSLGGPNTEAFF
TGTGCCAGCAGCTTAGGAGGTCCGAACACTGAAGCTTTCTTT
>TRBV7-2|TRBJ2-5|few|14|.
CASSLRTLQETQYF
TGTGCCAGCAGCTTAAGGACTCTCCAAGAGACCCAGTACTTC
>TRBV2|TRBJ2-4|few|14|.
CASRKTVAKNIQYF
TGTGCCAGCAGGAAGACGGTAGCCAAAAACATTCAGTACTTC
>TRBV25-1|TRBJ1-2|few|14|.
CASSGHTAPYGYTF
TGTGCCAGCAGTGGACACACAGCACCCTATGGCTACACCTTC
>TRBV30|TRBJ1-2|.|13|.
CAWSVYPHYGYTF
TGTGCCTGGAGTGTATACCCCCACTATGGCTACACCTTC
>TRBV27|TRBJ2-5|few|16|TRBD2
CASTGRLAGAMQTQYF
TGTGCCAGTACGGGGCGTCTAGCGGGAGCAATGCAGACCCAGTACTTC
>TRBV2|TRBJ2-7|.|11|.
CASKSGYEQYF
TGTGCCAGCAAGTCGGGATACGAGCAGTACTTC
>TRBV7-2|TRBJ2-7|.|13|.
CASSRAGSYEQYF
TGTGCCAGCAGCCGCGCCGGCTCCTACGAGCAGTACTTC
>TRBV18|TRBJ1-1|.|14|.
CASSPPTANTEAFF
TGTGCCAGCTCACCACCGACAGCGAACACTGAAGCTTTCTTT
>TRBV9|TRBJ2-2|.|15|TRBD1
CASSVGGTGAGELFF
TGTGCCAGCAGCGTAGGCGGGACAGGCGCCGGGGAGCTGTTTTTT
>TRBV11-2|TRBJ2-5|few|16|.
CASSLVGGLMGETQYF
TGTGCCAGCAGCTTAGTTGGGGGTCTCATGGGAGAGACCCAGTACTTC
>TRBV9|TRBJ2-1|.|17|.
CASSVVDASSAYNEQFF
TGTGCCAGCAGCGTAGTGGACGCCTCATCAGCATACAATGAGCAGTTCTTC
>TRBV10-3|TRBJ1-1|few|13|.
CAISELANTEAFF
TGTGCCATCAGTGAGTTGGCGAACACTGAAGCTTTCTTT
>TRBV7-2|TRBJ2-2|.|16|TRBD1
CASSSAPGQGPGELFF
TGTGCCAGCAGTTCTGCGCCGGGACAGGGTCCCGGGGAGCTGTTTTTT
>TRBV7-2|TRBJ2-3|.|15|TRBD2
CASSRTRSTTDTQYF
TGTGCCAGCAGCCGGACTAGATCAACCACAGATACGCAGTATTTT
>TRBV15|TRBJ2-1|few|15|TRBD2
CATSREAGGNNEQFF
TGTGCCACCAGCAGAGAAGCGGGAGGAAACAATGAGCAGTTCTTC
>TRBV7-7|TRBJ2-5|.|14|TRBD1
CASSFGTGAETQYF
TGTGCCAGCAGCTTCGGGACAGGGGCAGAGACCCAGTACTTC
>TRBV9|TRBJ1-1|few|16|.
CASSVDQGTINTEAFF
TGTGCCAGCAGCGTAGACCAGGGGACAATAAACACTGAAGCTTTCTTT
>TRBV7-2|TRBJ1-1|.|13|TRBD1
CASSGQGRTEAFF
TGTGCCAGCAGTGGACAGGGTAGGACTGAAGCTTTCTTT
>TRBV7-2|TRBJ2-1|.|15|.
CASSSQGTSYNEQFF
TGTGCCAGCAGTTCACAGGGAACCTCCTACAATGAGCAGTTCTTC
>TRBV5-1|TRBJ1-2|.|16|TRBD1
CASSYITGAGAYGYTF
TGCGCCAGCAGCTACATAACAGGGGCAGGGGCCTATGGCTACACCTTC
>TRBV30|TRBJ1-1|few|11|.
CAWSVLQVPFF
TGTGCCTGGAGTGTTTTGCAGGTGCCGTTCTTT
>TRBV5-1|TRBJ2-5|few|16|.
CASSLDIGSSAETQYF
TGCGCCAGCAGCTTGGACATCGGTTCTAGCGCGGAGACCCAGTACTTC
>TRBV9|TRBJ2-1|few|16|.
CASSANLDPTGNEQFF
TGTGCCAGCAGCGCCAACCTGGATCCAACTGGCAATGAGCAGTTCTTC
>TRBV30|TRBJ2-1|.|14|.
CAWRISGRYNEQFF
TGTGCCTGGAGGATTAGCGGAAGATACAATGAGCAGTTCTTC
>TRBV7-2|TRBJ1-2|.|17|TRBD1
CASSPAGTGGNNYGYTF
TGTGCCAGCAGCCCGGCCGGGACAGGGGGAAATAACTATGGCTACACCTTC
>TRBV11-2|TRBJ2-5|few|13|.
CASSFPGVETQYF
TGTGCCAGCAGCTTCCCAGGGGTGGAGACCCAGTACTTC
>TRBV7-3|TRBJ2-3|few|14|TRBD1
CASSYRTGLDTQYF
TGTGCCAGCAGCTACCGGACAGGGTTGGATACGCAGTATTTT
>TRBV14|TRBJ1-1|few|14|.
CASSQGARDTEAFF
TGTGCCAGCAGCCAAGGGGCCAGAGACACTGAAGCTTTCTTT
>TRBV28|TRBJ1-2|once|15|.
CASSSLGTGTNGYTF
TGTGCCAGCAGTTCTTTGGGGACCGGGACGAATGGCTACACCTTC
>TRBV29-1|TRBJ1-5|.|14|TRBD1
CSVRTGGVNQPQHF
TGCAGCGTTCGGACAGGGGGGGTTAATCAGCCCCAGCATTTT
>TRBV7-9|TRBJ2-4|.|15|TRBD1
CASSLDGKQGNIQYF
TGTGCCAGCAGCTTAGACGGAAAACAGGGGAACATTCAGTACTTC
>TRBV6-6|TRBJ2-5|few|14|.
CASLETDNQETQYF
TGTGCCAGCCTGGAGACGGATAACCAAGAGACCCAGTACTTC
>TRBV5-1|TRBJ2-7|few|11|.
CASTEGSEQYF
TGCGCCAGCACTGAGGGGAGCGAGCAGTACTTC
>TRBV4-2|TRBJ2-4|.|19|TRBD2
CASSQDPLAGGGAKNIQYF
TGTGCCAGCAGCCAAGATCCGCTAGCGGGGGGTGGTGCCAAAAACATTCAGTACTTC